One TCR beta chain is described in this entry. CDR3 size: 13 residues. Germline V gene data show CDR1 as SGHKS and CDR2 as YYEKEE (reference sequence). The ends were cut back, 4 bases at V and 4 bases at J, with 9 bases in the middle. The source of the sample is a study of PD-1 blockade in classical Hodgkin lymphoma. Time point reported: newly diagnosed, previously untreated cHL patient sample. Sequenced by immunoSEQ multiplex PCR; TCRdb stores in-frame clones only, minus some. The sample carries about 25,000 clones, about 93% recorded once. The gene calls are TRBV5-5 and TRBJ2-1, with D uncertain. This clonotype was obtained from a human donor with classical Hodgkin lymphoma. The sample consisted of peripheral blood mononuclear cells (PBMCs). DNA for the CDR3: TGTGCCAGCAGCATCGGCCCATACAATGAGCAGTTCTTC. Amino acid sequence: CASSIGPYNEQFF.